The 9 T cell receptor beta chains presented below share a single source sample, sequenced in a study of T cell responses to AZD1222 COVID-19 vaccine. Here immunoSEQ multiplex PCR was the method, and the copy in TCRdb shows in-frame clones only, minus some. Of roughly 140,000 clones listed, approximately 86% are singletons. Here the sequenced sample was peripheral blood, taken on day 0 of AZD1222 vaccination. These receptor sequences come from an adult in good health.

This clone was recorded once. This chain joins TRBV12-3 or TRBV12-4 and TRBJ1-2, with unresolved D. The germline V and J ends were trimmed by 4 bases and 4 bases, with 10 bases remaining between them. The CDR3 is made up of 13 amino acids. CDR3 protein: CASSSFGSYGYTF. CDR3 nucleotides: TGTGCCAGCAGTTCATTCGGGAGCTATGGCTACACCTTC.

In DNA form, the CDR3 reads TGCGCCAGCAGTCGACTAGCGGGAGGGCACAATGAGCAGTTCTTC. The encoded protein is CASSRLAGGHNEQFF. This rearrangement joins TRBV5-1 to TRBJ2-1, with TRBD2 matching over 14 bases. The junction had 3 bases not matched to a gene; V was cut back by 5 bases and J by 5 bases. CDR1 and CDR2 (germline): SGHRS, YFSETQ. This CDR3 spans 15 amino acids.

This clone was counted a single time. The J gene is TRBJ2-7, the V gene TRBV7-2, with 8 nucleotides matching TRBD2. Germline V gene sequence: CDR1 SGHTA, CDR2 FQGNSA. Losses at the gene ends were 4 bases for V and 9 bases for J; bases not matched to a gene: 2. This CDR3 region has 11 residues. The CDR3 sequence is CASSWSGRQYF. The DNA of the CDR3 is TGTGCCAGCAGCTGGAGCGGGAGGCAGTACTTC. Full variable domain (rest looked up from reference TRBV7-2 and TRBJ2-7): GAGVSQSPSNKVTEKGKDVELRCDPISGHTALYWYRQSLGQGLEFLIYFQGNSAPDKSGLPSDRFSAERTGGSVSTLTIQRTQQEDSAVYLCASSWSGRQYFGPGTRLTVT.

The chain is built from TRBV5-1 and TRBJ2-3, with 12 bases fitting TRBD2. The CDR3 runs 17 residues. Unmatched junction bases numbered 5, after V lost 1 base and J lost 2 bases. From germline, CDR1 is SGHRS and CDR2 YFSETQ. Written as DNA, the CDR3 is TGCGCCAGCAGCTTGACCGGACTAGCGGGGTACACAGATACGCAGTATTTT. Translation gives CASSLTGLAGYTDTQYF.

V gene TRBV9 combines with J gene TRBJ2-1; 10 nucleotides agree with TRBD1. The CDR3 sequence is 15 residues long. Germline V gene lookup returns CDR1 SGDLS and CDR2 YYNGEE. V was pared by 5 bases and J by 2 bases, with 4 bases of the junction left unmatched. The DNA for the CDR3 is TGTGCCAGCAGTGGGGGACAGGGGACCTACAATGAGCAGTTCTTC. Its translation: CASSGGQGTYNEQFF. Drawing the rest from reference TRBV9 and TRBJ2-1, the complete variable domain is DSGVTQTPKHLITATGQRVTLRCSPRSGDLSVYWYQQSLDQGLQFLIQYYNGEERAKGNILERFSAQQFPDLHSELNLSSLELGDSALYFCASSGGQGTYNEQFFGPGTRLTVL.

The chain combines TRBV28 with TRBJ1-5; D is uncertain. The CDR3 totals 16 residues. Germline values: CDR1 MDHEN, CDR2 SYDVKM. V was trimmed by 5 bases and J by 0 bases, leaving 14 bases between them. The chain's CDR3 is CASSRPPFNSNQPQHF. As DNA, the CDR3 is TGTGCCAGCAGTAGGCCTCCCTTCAATAGCAATCAGCCCCAGCATTTT.

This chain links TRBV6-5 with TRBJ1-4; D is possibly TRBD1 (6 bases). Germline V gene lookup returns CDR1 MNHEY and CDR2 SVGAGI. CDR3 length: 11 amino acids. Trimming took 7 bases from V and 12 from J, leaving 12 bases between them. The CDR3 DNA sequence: TGTGCCAGCACCGGGGGGGGCGAACTGTTTTTT. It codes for CASTGGGELFF.

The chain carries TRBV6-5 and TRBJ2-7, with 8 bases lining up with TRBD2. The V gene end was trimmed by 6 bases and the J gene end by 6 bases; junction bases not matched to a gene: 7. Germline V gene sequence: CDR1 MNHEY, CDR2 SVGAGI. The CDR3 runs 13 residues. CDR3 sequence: CASRPTGGAEQYF. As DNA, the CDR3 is TGTGCCAGCAGGCCCACCGGGGGGGCCGAGCAGTACTTC.

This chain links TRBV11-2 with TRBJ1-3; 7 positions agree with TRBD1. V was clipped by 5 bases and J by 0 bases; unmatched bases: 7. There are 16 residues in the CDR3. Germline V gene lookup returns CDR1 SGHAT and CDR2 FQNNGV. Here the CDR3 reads CASSEGTAPSGNTIYF. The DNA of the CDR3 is TGTGCCAGCAGCGAAGGGACAGCCCCCTCTGGAAACACCATATATTTT.